The entry below describes one T cell receptor beta chain. The sample originates from a study of blood T cell repertoires in COVID-19. In the source study's methods: Reference gene primer amplification in the assay estimated nucleated cell counts. TCRdb's copy holds only in-frame clones and misses some; the assay was immunoSEQ multiplex PCR. V and J calls and clone size are given by that table; D and trimming were obtained from the DNA. This repertoire shows 120,000 or so clones, roughly 69% found once; its top ten account for about 2.2%. V was pared by 1 base and J by 2 bases, with 14 bases between. Per germline, CDR1 SGHKS and CDR2 YYEKEE (reference sequence). The CDR3 runs 16 residues.

Material: peripheral blood. The source is a woman aged 70-85 years with acute or convalescent COVID-19. V is TRBV5-5 and J is TRBJ2-3, with D possibly matching TRBD1 (5 bases). CDR3 loop: CASSLLWEGDTDTQYF. The CDR3 DNA sequence: TGTGCCAGCAGCTTGTTGTGGGAAGGGGACACAGATACGCAGTATTTT.